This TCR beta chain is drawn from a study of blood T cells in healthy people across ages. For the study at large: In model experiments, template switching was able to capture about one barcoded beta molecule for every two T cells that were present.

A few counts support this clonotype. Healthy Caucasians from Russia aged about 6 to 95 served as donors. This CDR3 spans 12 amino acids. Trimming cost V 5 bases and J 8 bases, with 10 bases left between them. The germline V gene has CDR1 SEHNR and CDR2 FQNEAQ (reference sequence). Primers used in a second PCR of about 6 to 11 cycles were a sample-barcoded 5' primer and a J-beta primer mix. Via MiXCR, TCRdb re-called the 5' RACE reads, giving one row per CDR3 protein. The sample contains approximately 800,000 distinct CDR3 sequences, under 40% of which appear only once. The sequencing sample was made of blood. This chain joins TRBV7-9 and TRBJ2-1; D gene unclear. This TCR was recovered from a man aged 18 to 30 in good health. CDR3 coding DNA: TGTGCCAGCAGCCGGATGCTGGATGAGCAGTTCTTC. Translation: CASSRMLDEQFF.